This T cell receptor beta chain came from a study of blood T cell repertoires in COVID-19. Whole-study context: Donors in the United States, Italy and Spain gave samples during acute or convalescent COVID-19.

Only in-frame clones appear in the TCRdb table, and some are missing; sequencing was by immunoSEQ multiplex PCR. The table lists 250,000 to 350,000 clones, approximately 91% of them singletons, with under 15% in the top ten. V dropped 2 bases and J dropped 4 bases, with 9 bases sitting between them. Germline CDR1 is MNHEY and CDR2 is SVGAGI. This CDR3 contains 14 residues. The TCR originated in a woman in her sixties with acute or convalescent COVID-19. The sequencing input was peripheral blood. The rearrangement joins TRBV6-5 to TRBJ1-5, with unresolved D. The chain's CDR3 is CASSYSGPNQPQHF. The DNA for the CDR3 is TGTGCCAGCAGTTACAGCGGGCCTAATCAGCCCCAGCATTTT.